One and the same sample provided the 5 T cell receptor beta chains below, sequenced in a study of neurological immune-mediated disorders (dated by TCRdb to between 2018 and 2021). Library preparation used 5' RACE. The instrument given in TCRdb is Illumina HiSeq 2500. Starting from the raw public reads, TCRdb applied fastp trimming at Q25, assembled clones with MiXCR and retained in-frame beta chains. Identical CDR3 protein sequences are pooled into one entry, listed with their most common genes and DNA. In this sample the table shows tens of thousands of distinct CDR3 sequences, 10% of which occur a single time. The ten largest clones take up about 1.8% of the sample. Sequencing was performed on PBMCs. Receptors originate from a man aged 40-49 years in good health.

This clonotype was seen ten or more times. The CDR3 region is CASSPFAGGLETQYF. DNA for the CDR3: TGTGCCAGCAGCCCCTTCGCGGGGGGGCTAGAGACCCAGTACTTC. V and J are TRBV7-2 and TRBJ2-5; 9 nucleotides align to TRBD2. Germline V gene lookup returns CDR1 SGHTA and CDR2 FQGNSA. V dropped 5 bases and J dropped 4; count of bases not matched to a gene: 8. The CDR3 is 15 amino acids.

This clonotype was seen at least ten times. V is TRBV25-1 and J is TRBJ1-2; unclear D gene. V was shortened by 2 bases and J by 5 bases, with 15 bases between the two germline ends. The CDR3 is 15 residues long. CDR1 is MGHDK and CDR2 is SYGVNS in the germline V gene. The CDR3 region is CASSETSYGGYGYTF. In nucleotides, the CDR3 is TGTGCCAGCAGTGAAACGAGCTACGGTGGTTATGGCTACACCTTC.

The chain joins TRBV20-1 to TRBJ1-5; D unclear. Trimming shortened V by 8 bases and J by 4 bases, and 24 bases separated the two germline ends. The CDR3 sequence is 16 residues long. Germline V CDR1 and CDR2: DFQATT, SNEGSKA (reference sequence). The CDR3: CSPLILIAEKNQPQHF. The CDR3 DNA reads TGCAGTCCGCTGATTTTAATTGCAGAGAAGAATCAGCCCCAGCATTTT.

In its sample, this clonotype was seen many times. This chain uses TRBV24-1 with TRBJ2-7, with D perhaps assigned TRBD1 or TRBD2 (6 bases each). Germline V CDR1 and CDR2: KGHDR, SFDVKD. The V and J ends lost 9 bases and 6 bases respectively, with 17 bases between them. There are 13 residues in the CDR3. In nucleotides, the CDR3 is TGTGCCACCGGGGGGCCCGAGTCCCGCGAGCAGTACTTC. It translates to CATGGPESREQYF.

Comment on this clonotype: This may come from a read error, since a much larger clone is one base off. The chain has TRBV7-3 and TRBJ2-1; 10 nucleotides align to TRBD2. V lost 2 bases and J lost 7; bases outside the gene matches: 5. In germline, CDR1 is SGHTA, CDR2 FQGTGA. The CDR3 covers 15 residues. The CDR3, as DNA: TGTGCCAGCAGCTTACTAGCGGGAGTGGTAAATGAGCAGTTCTTC. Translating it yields CASSLLAGVVNEQFF.